This TCR beta chain derives from a study of chemoradiotherapy in HPV16-positive cancers. As regards this clone: As yet, its antigen is unknown.

The data were produced by immunoSEQ multiplex PCR, yet TCRdb's version contains in-frame clones alone and is incomplete. Among tens of thousands of clones listed, 86% were seen once. Study-level points and caveats: HPV-responsive T-cell expansion during chemoradiotherapy was linked to improved recurrence-free survival in HPV16-positive patients. Non-HPV-specific T cells did not expand in tumors during treatment, whereas candidate HPV-specific clones and E7-related motifs did.

This CDR3 comprises 17 residues. From germline, CDR1 is SQVTM and CDR2 ANQGSEA. Trimming at V came to 3 bases and at J to 5 bases, leaving 14 bases not matched to a gene. The sequence derives from a human donor with HPV-associated anogenital cancer. This chain links TRBV29-1 with TRBJ2-2, with 8 bases fitting TRBD2. The sequencing used blood, collected from a patient who underwent chemoradiotherapy. DNA for the CDR3: TGCAGCGTTGAGGTATTTAGCGGGGATCGGAGTACCGGGGAGCTGTTTTTT. It translates to CSVEVFSGDRSTGELFF.